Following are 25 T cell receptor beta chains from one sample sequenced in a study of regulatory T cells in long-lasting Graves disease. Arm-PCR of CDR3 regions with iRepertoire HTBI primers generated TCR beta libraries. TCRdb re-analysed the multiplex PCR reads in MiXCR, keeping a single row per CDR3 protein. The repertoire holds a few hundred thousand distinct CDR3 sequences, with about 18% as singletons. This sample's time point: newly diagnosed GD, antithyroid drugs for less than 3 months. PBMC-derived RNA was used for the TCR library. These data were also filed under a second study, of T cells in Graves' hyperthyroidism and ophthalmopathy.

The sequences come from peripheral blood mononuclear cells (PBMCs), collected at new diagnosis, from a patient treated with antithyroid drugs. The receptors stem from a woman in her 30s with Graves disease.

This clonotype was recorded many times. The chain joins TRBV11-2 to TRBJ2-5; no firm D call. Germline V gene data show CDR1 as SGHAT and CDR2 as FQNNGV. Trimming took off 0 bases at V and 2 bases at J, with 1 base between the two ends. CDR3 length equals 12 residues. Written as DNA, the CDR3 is TGTGCCAGCAGCTTAGAGCAAGAGACCCAGTACTTC. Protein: CASSLEQETQYF.

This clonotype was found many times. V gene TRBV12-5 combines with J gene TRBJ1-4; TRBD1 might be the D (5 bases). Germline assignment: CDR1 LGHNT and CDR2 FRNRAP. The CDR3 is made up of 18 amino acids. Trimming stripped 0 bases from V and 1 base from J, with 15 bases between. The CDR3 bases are TGTGCTAGTGGTTTGGTACGGTGGGGCCGAGGAACTAATGAAAAACTGTTTTTT. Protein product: CASGLVRWGRGTNEKLFF.

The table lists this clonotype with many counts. CDR3: CASSVPGRGEETQYF. The CDR3 coding sequence is TGTGCCAGCAGCGTGCCGGGACGGGGAGAAGAGACCCAGTACTTC. The chain uses TRBV5-6 and TRBJ2-5; D possibly matches TRBD1 or TRBD2 (5 bases each). The CDR3 consists of 15 residues. Germline loops: CDR1 SGHDT, CDR2 YYEEEE. The ends were cut back, 4 bases at V and 3 bases at J, with 16 bases in the middle. Variable domain in full (rest from reference TRBV5-6 and TRBJ2-5): DAGVTQSPTHLIKTRGQQVTLRCSPKSGHDTVSWYQQALGQGPQFIFQYYEEEERQRGNFPDRFSGHQFPNYSSELNVNALLLGDSALYLCASSVPGRGEETQYFGPGTRLLVL.

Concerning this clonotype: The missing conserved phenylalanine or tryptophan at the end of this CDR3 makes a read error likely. The CDR3 loop reads CASSLGQVDEQYL. The CDR3 bases are TGTGCCAGCAGCTTGGGGCAGGTGGACGAGCAGTACTTA. This chain uses TRBV13 with TRBJ2-7; D perhaps matches TRBD1 (5 bases). Per germline, CDR1 PRHDT and CDR2 FYEKMQ (reference sequence). This CDR3 is 13 amino acids long. V was pared by 3 bases and J by 5 bases, with 11 bases between.

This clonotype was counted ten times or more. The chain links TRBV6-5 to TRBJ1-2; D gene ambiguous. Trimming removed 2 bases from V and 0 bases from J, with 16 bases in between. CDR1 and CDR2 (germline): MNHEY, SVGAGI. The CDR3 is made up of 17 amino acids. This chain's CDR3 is CASSYGGWQNSNYGYTF. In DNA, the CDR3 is TGTGCCAGCAGTTACGGAGGATGGCAGAACTCTAACTATGGCTACACCTTC.

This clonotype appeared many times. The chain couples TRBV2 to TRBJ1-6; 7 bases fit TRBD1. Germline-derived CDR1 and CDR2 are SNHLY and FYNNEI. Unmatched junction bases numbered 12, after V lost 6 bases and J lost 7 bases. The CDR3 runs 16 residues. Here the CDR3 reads CASSRQTGTVNSPLHF. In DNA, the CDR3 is TGTGCCAGCAGCCGACAGACCGGGACAGTAAATTCACCCCTCCACTTT.

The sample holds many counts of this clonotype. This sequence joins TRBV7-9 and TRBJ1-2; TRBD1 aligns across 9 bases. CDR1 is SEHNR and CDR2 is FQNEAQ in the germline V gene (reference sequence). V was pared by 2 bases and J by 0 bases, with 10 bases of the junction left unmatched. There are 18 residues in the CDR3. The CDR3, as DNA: TGTGCCAGCAGCTTAAGGGGAATCACAGGGGGCCCTAACTATGGCTACACCTTC. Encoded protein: CASSLRGITGGPNYGYTF.

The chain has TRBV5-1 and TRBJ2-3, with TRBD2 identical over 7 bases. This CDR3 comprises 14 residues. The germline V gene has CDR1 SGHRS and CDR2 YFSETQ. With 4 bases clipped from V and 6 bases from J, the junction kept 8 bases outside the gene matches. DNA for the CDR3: TGCGCCAGCAGCCCGGGGACCGGGGGGGATACGCAGTATTTT. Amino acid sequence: CASSPGTGGDTQYF.

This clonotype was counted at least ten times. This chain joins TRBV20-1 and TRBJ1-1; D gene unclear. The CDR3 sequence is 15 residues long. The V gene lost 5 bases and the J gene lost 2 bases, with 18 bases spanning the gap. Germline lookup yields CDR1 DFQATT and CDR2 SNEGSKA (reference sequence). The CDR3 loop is CSAPRRESVNTEAFF. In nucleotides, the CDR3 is TGCAGTGCTCCCCGTAGGGAGTCAGTAAACACTGAAGCTTTCTTT.

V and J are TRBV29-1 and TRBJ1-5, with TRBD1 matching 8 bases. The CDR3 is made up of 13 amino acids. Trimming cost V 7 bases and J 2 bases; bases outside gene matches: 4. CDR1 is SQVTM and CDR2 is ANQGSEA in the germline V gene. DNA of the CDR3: TGCAGCGCCATGACAGGGGGCAATCAGCCCCAGCATTTT. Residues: CSAMTGGNQPQHF.

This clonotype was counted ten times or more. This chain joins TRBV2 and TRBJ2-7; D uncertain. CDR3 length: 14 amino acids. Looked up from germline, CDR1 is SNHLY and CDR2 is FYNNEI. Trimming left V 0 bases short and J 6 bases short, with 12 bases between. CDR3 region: CASSEAHTPAEQYF. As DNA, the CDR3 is TGTGCCAGCAGTGAAGCGCATACTCCTGCCGAGCAGTACTTC.

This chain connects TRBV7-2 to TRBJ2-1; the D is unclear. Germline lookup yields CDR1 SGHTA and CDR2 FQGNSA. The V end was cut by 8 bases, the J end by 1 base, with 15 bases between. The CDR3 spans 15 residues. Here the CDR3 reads CASSRTPLSYNEQFF. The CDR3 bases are TGTGCCAGCTCCCGAACTCCGCTGTCCTACAATGAGCAGTTCTTC.

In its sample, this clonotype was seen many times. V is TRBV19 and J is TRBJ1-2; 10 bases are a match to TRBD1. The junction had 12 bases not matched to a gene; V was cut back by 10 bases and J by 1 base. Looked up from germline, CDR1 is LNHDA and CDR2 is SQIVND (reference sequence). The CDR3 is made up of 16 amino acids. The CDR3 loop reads CATLNRDRGFNYGYTF. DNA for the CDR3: TGTGCCACTTTAAACCGGGACAGGGGATTTAACTATGGCTACACCTTC.

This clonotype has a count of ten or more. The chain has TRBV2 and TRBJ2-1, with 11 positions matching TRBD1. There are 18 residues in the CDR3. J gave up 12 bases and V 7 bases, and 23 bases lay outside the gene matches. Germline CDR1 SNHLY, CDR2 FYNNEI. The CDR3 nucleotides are TGTGCCAGCAACCCGTCTTTGGGGACGGGACAGGGGGAAGGTTGGCAGTTCTTC. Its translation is CASNPSLGTGQGEGWQFF.

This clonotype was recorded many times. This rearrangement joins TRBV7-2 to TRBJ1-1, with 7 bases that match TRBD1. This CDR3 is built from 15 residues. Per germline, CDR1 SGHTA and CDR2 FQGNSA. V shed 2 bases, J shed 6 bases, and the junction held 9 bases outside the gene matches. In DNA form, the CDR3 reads TGTGCCAGCAGCTTAAGCGAGACAGGGACCTCTGAAGCTTTCTTT. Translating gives CASSLSETGTSEAFF.

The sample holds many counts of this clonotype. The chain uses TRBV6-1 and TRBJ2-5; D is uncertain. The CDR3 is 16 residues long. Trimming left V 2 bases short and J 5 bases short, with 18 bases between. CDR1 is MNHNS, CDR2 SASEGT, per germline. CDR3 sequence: CASSEFYSLTGETQYF. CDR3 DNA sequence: TGTGCCAGCAGTGAATTCTACAGCCTGACTGGGGAGACCCAGTACTTC.

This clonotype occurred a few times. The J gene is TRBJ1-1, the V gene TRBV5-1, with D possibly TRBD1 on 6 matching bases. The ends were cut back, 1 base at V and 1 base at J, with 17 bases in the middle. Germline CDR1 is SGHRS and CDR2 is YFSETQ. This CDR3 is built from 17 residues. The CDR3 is CASSLNHGGLGNTEAFF. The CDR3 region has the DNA TGCGCCAGCAGCTTGAATCACGGGGGCCTCGGGAACACTGAAGCTTTCTTT.

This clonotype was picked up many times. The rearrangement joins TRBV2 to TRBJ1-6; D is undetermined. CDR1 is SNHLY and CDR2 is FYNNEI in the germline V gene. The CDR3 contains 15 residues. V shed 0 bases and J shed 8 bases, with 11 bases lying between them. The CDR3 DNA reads TGTGCCAGCAGTGAAGCGCTTAGCGGTGATTCACCCCTCCACTTT. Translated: CASSEALSGDSPLHF.

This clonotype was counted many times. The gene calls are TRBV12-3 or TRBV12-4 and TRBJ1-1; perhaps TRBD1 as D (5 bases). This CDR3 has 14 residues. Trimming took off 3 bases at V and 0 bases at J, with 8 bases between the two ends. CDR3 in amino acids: CASSFRGMNTEAFF. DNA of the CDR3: TGTGCCAGCAGTTTCCGGGGGATGAACACTGAAGCTTTCTTT.

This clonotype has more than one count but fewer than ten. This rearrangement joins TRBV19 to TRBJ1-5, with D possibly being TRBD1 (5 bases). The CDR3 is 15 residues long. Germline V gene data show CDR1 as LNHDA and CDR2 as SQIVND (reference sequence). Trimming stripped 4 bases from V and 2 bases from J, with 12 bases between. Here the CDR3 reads CASSRRGLGNQPQHF. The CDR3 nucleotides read TGTGCCAGTAGTAGGAGGGGCCTCGGCAATCAGCCCCAGCATTTT.

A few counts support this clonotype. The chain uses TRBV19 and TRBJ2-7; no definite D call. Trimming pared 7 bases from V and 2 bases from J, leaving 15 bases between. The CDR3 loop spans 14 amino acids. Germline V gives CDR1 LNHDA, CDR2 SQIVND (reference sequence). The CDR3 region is CASTPASGPYEQYF. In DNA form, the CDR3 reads TGTGCCAGTACTCCGGCCTCCGGACCCTACGAGCAGTACTTC.

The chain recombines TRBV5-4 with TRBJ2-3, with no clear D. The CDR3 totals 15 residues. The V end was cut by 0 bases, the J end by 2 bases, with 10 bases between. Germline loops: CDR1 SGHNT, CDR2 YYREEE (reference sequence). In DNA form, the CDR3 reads TGTGCCAGCAGCTTGGAAACAACTAACACAGATACGCAGTATTTT. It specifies CASSLETTNTDTQYF.

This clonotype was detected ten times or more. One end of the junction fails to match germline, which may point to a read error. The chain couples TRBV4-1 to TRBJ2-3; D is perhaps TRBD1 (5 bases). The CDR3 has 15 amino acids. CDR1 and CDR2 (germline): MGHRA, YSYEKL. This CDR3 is CASSGNLGGTDTQYF. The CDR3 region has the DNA TGTGCCAGCAGTGGGAACTTAGGGGGCACAGATACGCAGTATTTT.

CDR3 bases: TGTGCCAGCAGCCAAGATCCGGGACCGCGGAACACTGAAGCTTTCTTT. The encoded protein is CASSQDPGPRNTEAFF. The J gene is TRBJ1-1, the V gene TRBV4-2; possible D gene TRBD1, 5 bases. The germline CDR1 and CDR2 sequences are LGHNA and YNFKEQ. V dropped 0 bases and J dropped 1 base, with 12 bases sitting between them. This CDR3 is built from 16 residues.

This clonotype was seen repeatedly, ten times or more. The CDR3 DNA reads as TGTGCCAGTAGTAGGGGACTCAGCTACGGCGGGGAGCTGTTTTTT. As protein: CASSRGLSYGGELFF. The rearrangement uses TRBV19 and TRBJ2-2; D may be TRBD2 (6 bases). The ends were cut back, 4 bases at V and 7 bases at J, with 16 bases in the middle. There are 15 residues in the CDR3. The germline V gene has CDR1 LNHDA and CDR2 SQIVND (reference sequence).